This T cell receptor (beta chain) was obtained from a study of T cells in Graves' hyperthyroidism and ophthalmopathy. The study, taken as a whole, reports: Blood also held most thyroid clonotypes expanded beyond 0.001.

The study left out patients who had uncontrolled infection, other autoimmune disease, pregnancy or lactation. Diagnoses rested on clinical symptoms, serum thyroxine and TRAb, thyroid ultrasound and orbital computed tomography. Source material for PBMCs was around 10 ml fresh peripheral blood. This clonotype was recorded many times. Its antigen is undetermined. TCR beta CDR3 region amplification was performed from RNA transcripts. An initial round of RT-PCR targeting the TCR CDR3 relied on the HTBI primer set. TCRdb recomputed calls from the multiplex PCR reads with MiXCR, one row per CDR3 protein. The table includes nearly 600,000 distinct CDR3 sequences, 12% to 15% detected once. This CDR3 has 14 residues. The V end lost 5 bases, the J end lost 6 bases, and 14 bases lay between the germline ends. Germline CDR1 is SGHNT and CDR2 is YENEEA.

This receptor was taken from a woman under 30 with Graves' ophthalmopathy. The sequencing sample was made of blood. This rearrangement joins TRBV11-3 to TRBJ2-1; D possibly corresponds to TRBD2 (6 bases). This chain's CDR3 is CASSLGLARNEQFF. The CDR3, as DNA: TGTGCCAGCAGCCTCGGGCTAGCGCGCAATGAGCAGTTCTTC.